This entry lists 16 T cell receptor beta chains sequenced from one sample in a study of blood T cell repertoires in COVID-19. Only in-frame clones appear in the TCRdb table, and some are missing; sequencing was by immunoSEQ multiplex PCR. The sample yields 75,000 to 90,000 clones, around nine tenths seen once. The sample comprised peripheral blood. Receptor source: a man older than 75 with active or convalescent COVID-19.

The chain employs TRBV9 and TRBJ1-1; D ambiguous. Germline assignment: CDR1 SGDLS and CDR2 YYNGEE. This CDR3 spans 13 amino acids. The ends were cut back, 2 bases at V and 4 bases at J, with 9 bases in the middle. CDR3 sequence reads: CASSVSSGTEAFF. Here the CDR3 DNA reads TGTGCCAGCAGCGTTTCCAGTGGCACTGAAGCTTTCTTT.

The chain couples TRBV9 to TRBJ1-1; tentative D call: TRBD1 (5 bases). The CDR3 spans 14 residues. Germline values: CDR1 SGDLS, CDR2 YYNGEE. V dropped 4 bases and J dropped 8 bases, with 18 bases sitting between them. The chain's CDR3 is CASSSGPQGSEAFF. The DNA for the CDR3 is TGTGCCAGCAGCTCAGGCCCCCAGGGTTCGGAAGCTTTCTTT.

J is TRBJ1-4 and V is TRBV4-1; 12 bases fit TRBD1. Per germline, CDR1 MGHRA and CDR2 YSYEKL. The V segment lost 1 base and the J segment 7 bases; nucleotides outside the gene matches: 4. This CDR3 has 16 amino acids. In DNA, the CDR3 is TGCGCCAGCAGCCAAGCGGCGGGACAGGGGGCTGAAAAACTGTTTTTT. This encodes CASSQAAGQGAEKLFF.

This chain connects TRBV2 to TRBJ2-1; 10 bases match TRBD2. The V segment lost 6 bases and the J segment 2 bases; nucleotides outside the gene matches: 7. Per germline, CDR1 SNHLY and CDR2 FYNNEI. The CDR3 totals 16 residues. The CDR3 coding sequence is TGTGCCAGCAGACGAGGACTAGCGGCCACCTACAATGAGCAGTTCTTC. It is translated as CASRRGLAATYNEQFF.

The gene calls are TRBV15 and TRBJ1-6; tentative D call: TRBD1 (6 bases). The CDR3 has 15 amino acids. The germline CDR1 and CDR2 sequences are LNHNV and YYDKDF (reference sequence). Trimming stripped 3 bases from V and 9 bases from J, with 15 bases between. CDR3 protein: CATSRANRGASPLHF. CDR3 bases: TGTGCCACCAGCAGGGCGAATCGGGGGGCTTCACCCCTCCACTTT.

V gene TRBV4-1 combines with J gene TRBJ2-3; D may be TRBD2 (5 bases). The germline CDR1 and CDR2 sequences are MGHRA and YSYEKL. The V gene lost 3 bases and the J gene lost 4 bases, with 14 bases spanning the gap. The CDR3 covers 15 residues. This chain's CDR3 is CASSQTEGGADTQYF. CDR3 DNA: TGCGCCAGCAGCCAGACTGAGGGTGGTGCAGATACGCAGTATTTT.

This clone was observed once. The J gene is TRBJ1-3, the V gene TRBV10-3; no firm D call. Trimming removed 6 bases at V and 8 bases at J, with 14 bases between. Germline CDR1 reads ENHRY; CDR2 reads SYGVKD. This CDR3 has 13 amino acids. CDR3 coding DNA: TGTGCCATCAGATCCCCCTTTGAGGACACCATATATTTT. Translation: CAIRSPFEDTIYF.

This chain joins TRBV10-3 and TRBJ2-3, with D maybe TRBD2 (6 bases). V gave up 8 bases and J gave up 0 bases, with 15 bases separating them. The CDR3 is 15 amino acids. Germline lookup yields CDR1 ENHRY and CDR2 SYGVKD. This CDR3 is CAIGRESSSTDTQYF. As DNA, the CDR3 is TGTGCCATCGGGCGGGAAAGCTCTAGCACAGATACGCAGTATTTT.

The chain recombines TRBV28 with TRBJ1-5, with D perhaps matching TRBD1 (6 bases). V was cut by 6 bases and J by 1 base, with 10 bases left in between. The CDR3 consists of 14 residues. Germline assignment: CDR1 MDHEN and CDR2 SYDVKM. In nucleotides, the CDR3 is TGTGCCAGCAGCAGCACAGGGAGCAATCAGCCCCAGCATTTT. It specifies CASSSTGSNQPQHF.

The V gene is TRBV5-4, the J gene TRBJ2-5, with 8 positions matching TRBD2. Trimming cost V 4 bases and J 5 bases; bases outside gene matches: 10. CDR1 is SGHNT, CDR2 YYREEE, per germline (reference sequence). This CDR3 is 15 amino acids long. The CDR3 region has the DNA TGTGCCAGCAGCACCCCGGGAGGGCGGGTGGAGACCCAGTACTTC. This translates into CASSTPGGRVETQYF.

The CDR3 DNA follows: TGTGCCAGCAGCTTCGGGGGGCCGGGGGAGACCCAGTACTTC. It translates to CASSFGGPGETQYF. This chain links TRBV7-2 with TRBJ2-5; D possibly corresponds to TRBD2 (7 bases). Germline values: CDR1 SGHTA, CDR2 FQGNSA. The CDR3 is 14 residues long. The V end lost 3 bases, the J end lost 5 bases, and 13 bases lay between the germline ends. Based on the CDR3 plus reference TRBV7-2 and TRBJ2-5, the full variable domain is GAGVSQSPSNKVTEKGKDVELRCDPISGHTALYWYRQSLGQGLEFLIYFQGNSAPDKSGLPSDRFSAERTGGSVSTLTIQRTQQEDSAVYLCASSFGGPGETQYFGPGTRLLVL.

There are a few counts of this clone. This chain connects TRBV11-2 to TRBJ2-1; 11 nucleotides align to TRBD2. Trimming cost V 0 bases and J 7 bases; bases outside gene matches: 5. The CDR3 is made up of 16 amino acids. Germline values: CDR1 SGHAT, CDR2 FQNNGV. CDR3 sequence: CASSLELAGVGNEQFF. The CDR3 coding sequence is TGTGCCAGCAGCTTAGAACTAGCGGGGGTAGGTAATGAGCAGTTCTTC.

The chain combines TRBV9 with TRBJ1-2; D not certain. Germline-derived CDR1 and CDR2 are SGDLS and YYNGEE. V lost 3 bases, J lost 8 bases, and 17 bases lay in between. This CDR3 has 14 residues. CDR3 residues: CASSATLIGRGYTF. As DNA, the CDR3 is TGTGCCAGCAGCGCGACCCTGATCGGGAGGGGCTACACCTTC.

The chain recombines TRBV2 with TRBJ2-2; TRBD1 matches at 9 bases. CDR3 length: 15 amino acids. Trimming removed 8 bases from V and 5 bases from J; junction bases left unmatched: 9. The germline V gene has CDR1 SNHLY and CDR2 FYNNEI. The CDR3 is CASHRTGGRTGELFF. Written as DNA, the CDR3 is TGTGCCAGCCACCGAACAGGGGGCCGGACCGGGGAGCTGTTTTTT.

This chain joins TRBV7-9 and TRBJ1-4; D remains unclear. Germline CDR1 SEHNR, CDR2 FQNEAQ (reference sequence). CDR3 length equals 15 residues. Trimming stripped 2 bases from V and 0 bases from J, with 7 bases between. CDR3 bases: TGTGCCAGCAGCTTATCTCGGTCAACTAATGAAAAACTGTTTTTT. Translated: CASSLSRSTNEKLFF.

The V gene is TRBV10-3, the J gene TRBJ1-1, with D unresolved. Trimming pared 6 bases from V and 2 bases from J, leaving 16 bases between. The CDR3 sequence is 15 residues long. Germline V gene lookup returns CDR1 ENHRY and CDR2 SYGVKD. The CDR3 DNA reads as TGTGCCATCAGCGCAGGACTCCTCTTTAACACTGAAGCTTTCTTT. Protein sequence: CAISAGLLFNTEAFF.